These 3 T cell receptor beta chains were all obtained from the same sample, sequenced in a study of T cell changes during pregnancy in multiple sclerosis. Clones were sequenced by immunoSEQ multiplex PCR, and TCRdb holds only the in-frame ones, with some missing. The sample holds more than 35,000 clones, approximately 89% seen once. The sequenced sample was CD4+ T cells from peripheral blood mononuclear cells, obtained after pregnancy. All receptors come from a female donor in good health, enrolled as a control in a pregnancy study.

This clone was detected once. The rearrangement uses TRBV5-4 and TRBJ2-5; D is undetermined. Trimming took off 2 bases at V and 1 base at J, with 6 bases between the two ends. The germline gives CDR1 SGHNT, CDR2 YYREEE (reference sequence). There are 13 residues in the CDR3. This chain's CDR3 is CASSLNSQETQYF. In DNA, the CDR3 is TGTGCCAGCAGCTTAAACAGCCAAGAGACCCAGTACTTC.

V gene TRBV5-6 combines with J gene TRBJ2-4; D might be TRBD1 (5 bases). The CDR3 is made up of 17 amino acids. From germline, CDR1 is SGHDT and CDR2 YYEEEE. V dropped 6 bases and J dropped 3 bases, with 22 bases sitting between them. The CDR3 loop reads CASKPFLGRVNKNIQYF. The CDR3 bases are TGTGCCAGCAAACCGTTCTTGGGCAGGGTAAACAAAAACATTCAGTACTTC.

The chain carries TRBV6-1 and TRBJ2-7, with D unresolved. V dropped 7 bases and J dropped 0 bases, with 13 bases sitting between them. The CDR3 runs 14 residues. Germline CDR1 and CDR2: MNHNS and SASEGT. The CDR3 nucleotides are TGTGCCAGCACCCCGAGGTACGACTCCTACGAGCAGTACTTC. It translates to CASTPRYDSYEQYF.